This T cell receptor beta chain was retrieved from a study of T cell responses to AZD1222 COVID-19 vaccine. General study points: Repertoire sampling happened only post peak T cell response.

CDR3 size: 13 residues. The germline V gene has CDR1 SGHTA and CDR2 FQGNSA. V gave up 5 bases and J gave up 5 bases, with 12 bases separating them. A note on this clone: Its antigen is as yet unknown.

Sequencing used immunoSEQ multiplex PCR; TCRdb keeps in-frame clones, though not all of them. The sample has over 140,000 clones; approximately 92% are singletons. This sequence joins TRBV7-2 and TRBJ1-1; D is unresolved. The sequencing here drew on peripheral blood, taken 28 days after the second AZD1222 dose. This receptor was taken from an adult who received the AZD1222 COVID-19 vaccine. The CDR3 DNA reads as TGTGCCAGCAGCGCCGGTCGTGAGACTGAAGCTTTCTTT. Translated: CASSAGRETEAFF.